A selection of T cell receptor beta chains follows, all from one sample in a study of cytomegalovirus exposure and HLA in healthy donors. Using immunoSEQ multiplex PCR, the repertoire was profiled, and TCRdb retains in-frame clones only, with some absent. The sample has about 130,000 clones; roughly 85% are singletons. Sequenced sample: PBMCs. Receptors were obtained from a man between 35 and 55 years old in good health and CMV-seropositive. Each CDR3 is given with its conserved first and last residue. The order of the fields is V gene, J gene, clone size, D gene, CDR3 DNA, CDR3 protein. D genes are given only for firm matches. Clone size is shown for a subset of rows, as once, few, many or a class of expanded clone.

V gene: TRBV7-9
J gene: TRBJ2-7
clone size: NA
D gene: NA
CDR3 DNA: TGTGCCAGCAGCTTATACGGGCGGGGATCAGATTACGAGCAGTACTTC
CDR3 protein: CASSLYGRGSDYEQYF

V gene: TRBV28
J gene: TRBJ1-5
clone size: NA
D gene: NA
CDR3 DNA: TGTGCCAGCTCGGGGGACCCCCCGCCCCAGCATTTT
CDR3 protein: CASSGDPPPQHF

V gene: TRBV27
J gene: TRBJ1-2
clone size: NA
D gene: NA
CDR3 DNA: TGTGCCAGCAGTTTATCCCCGAGGGAAGGGTCTAACTATGGCTACACCTTC
CDR3 protein: CASSLSPREGSNYGYTF

V gene: TRBV19
J gene: TRBJ2-7
clone size: NA
D gene: NA
CDR3 DNA: TGTGCCAGTAGTGATCTCAGGGAAAACGAGCAGTACTTC
CDR3 protein: CASSDLRENEQYF

V gene: TRBV20-1
J gene: TRBJ2-3
clone size: NA
D gene: NA
CDR3 DNA: TGCAGTGCTCCGACTTCAGATACGCAGTATTTT
CDR3 protein: CSAPTSDTQYF

V gene: TRBV5-1
J gene: TRBJ2-3
clone size: NA
D gene: NA
CDR3 DNA: TGCGCCAGCAGCTTGACTCCTAGCACAGATACGCAGTATTTT
CDR3 protein: CASSLTPSTDTQYF

V gene: TRBV6-4
J gene: TRBJ1-2
clone size: NA
D gene: TRBD1
CDR3 DNA: TGTGCCAGCAGTGAATCAACAGGGGGCTTAAACTATGGCTACACCTTC
CDR3 protein: CASSESTGGLNYGYTF

V gene: TRBV19
J gene: TRBJ1-2
clone size: NA
D gene: TRBD1
CDR3 DNA: TGTGCCAGTAGTATAAACAGGGGAAACTATGGCTACACCTTC
CDR3 protein: CASSINRGNYGYTF

V gene: TRBV18
J gene: TRBJ2-7
clone size: NA
D gene: NA
CDR3 DNA: TGTGCCAGCTCACCACCGTCGGGAGCCAGTTTCGAGCAGTACTTC
CDR3 protein: CASSPPSGASFEQYF

V gene: TRBV5-4
J gene: TRBJ2-2
clone size: NA
D gene: TRBD1
CDR3 DNA: TGTGCCAGCAGCCTTCTGACAGGGGGGAGCACCGGGGAGCTGTTTTTT
CDR3 protein: CASSLLTGGSTGELFF

V gene: TRBV2
J gene: TRBJ2-1
clone size: NA
D gene: NA
CDR3 DNA: TGTGCCAGCAGTATTGAACTAGTGAATGAGCAGTTCTTC
CDR3 protein: CASSIELVNEQFF

V gene: TRBV15
J gene: TRBJ1-5
clone size: NA
D gene: NA
CDR3 DNA: TGTGCCACCAGCTCCTCATACCACAACCCCCAGCATTTT
CDR3 protein: CATSSSYHNPQHF

V gene: TRBV6-6
J gene: TRBJ1-5
clone size: NA
D gene: TRBD1
CDR3 DNA: TGTGCCAGCAGTATACAGGGGTGGGATCAGCCCCAGCATTTT
CDR3 protein: CASSIQGWDQPQHF

V gene: TRBV5-1
J gene: TRBJ1-2
clone size: NA
D gene: TRBD1
CDR3 DNA: TGCGCCAGCAGCTGGAGGACAGGGGAAGTATTTGGCTACACCTTC
CDR3 protein: CASSWRTGEVFGYTF

V gene: TRBV2
J gene: TRBJ1-1
clone size: NA
D gene: TRBD1
CDR3 DNA: TGTGCCACCGGGACAGCGAACACTGAAGCTTTCTTT
CDR3 protein: CATGTANTEAFF

V gene: TRBV18
J gene: TRBJ2-5
clone size: NA
D gene: NA
CDR3 DNA: TGTGCCAGCTCACCATTCAACTCGGGGGAGACCCAGTACTTC
CDR3 protein: CASSPFNSGETQYF

V gene: TRBV19
J gene: TRBJ1-5
clone size: few
D gene: NA
CDR3 DNA: TGTGCCAGTAGTATACTTAGGGGCCAGCCCCAGCATTTT
CDR3 protein: CASSILRGQPQHF

V gene: TRBV5-1
J gene: TRBJ1-6
clone size: once
D gene: NA
CDR3 DNA: TGCGCCAGCAGCCCCAGGACAGTTAGGAGCTCCTATAATTCACCCCTCCACTTT
CDR3 protein: CASSPRTVRSSYNSPLHF

V gene: TRBV28
J gene: TRBJ2-1
clone size: NA
D gene: TRBD2
CDR3 DNA: TGTGCCAGCAGTTCACGGACTAGCGGGAGGCCCGGGTACAATGAGCAGTTCTTC
CDR3 protein: CASSSRTSGRPGYNEQFF

V gene: TRBV11-2
J gene: TRBJ2-7
clone size: NA
D gene: NA
CDR3 DNA: TGTGCCAGCAGCTTAGAGGGACAAGGGTGGGCGTACTTC
CDR3 protein: CASSLEGQGWAYF

V gene: TRBV11-2
J gene: TRBJ1-2
clone size: NA
D gene: NA
CDR3 DNA: TGTGCCAGCAGCCAGGGACTGACCTATGGCTACACCTTC
CDR3 protein: CASSQGLTYGYTF

V gene: TRBV18
J gene: TRBJ2-1
clone size: NA
D gene: NA
CDR3 DNA: TGTGCCAGCTCACCAGAGGGAAGCCCCTACAATGAGCAGTTCTTC
CDR3 protein: CASSPEGSPYNEQFF

V gene: TRBV9
J gene: TRBJ1-2
clone size: NA
D gene: NA
CDR3 DNA: TGTGCCAGCAGCGCGAGCAGGTTAGGCTACACCTTC
CDR3 protein: CASSASRLGYTF

V gene: TRBV25-1
J gene: TRBJ1-1
clone size: NA
D gene: TRBD1
CDR3 DNA: TGTGCCAGCAGTGAACCGTTCCGTACAGGGGAGAACACTGAAGCTTTCTTT
CDR3 protein: CASSEPFRTGENTEAFF

V gene: TRBV6-1
J gene: TRBJ1-1
clone size: NA
D gene: TRBD1
CDR3 DNA: TGTGCCAGCATCCTACAGGGGACTGAAGCTTTCTTT
CDR3 protein: CASILQGTEAFF

V gene: TRBV4-2
J gene: TRBJ1-1
clone size: NA
D gene: NA
CDR3 DNA: TGTGCCAGCAGCCGCCTAGGGGGGGAGGGGGTAACTGAAGCTTTCTTT
CDR3 protein: CASSRLGGEGVTEAFF

V gene: TRBV30
J gene: TRBJ2-2
clone size: NA
D gene: NA
CDR3 DNA: TGTGCCTGCCCCGGGGACTTGAACACCGGGGAGCTGTTTTTT
CDR3 protein: CACPGDLNTGELFF

V gene: TRBV4-2
J gene: TRBJ1-4
clone size: NA
D gene: TRBD1
CDR3 DNA: TGTGCCAGCAGCCAAGACAGACAGGGGCATGAAAAACTGTTTTTT
CDR3 protein: CASSQDRQGHEKLFF

V gene: TRBV6-1
J gene: TRBJ1-5
clone size: NA
D gene: TRBD1
CDR3 DNA: TGTGCCAGCAGTGGTGGGACAGGATGGGATCAGCCCCAGCATTTT
CDR3 protein: CASSGGTGWDQPQHF

V gene: TRBV5-6
J gene: TRBJ2-1
clone size: NA
D gene: TRBD1
CDR3 DNA: TGTGCCAGCAGCTTCTACAAGACAGGGGCGAAGAATGAGCAGTTCTTC
CDR3 protein: CASSFYKTGAKNEQFF

V gene: TRBV5-1
J gene: TRBJ1-2
clone size: NA
D gene: TRBD1
CDR3 DNA: TGCGCCAGCAGCCGGACAGGAGAGTTTAACTATGGCTACACCTTC
CDR3 protein: CASSRTGEFNYGYTF

V gene: TRBV7-2
J gene: TRBJ1-3
clone size: NA
D gene: NA
CDR3 DNA: TGTGCCAGCAGCTTACGGTTTACAGGGAACTCTGGAAACACCATATATTTT
CDR3 protein: CASSLRFTGNSGNTIYF

V gene: TRBV19
J gene: TRBJ2-7
clone size: NA
D gene: TRBD1
CDR3 DNA: TGTGCCAGTAGTCCCGGGACAGGCGCCTACGAGCAGTACTTC
CDR3 protein: CASSPGTGAYEQYF

V gene: TRBV6-1
J gene: TRBJ2-2
clone size: few
D gene: TRBD1
CDR3 DNA: TGTTCCTCAGGGGGTGCGAACACCGGGGAGCTGTTTTTT
CDR3 protein: CSSGGANTGELFF

V gene: TRBV4-1
J gene: TRBJ2-2
clone size: NA
D gene: NA
CDR3 DNA: TGCGCCAGCAGCCAACCCCCGGGGTCCGGGGAGCTGTTTTTT
CDR3 protein: CASSQPPGSGELFF

V gene: TRBV7-6
J gene: TRBJ2-7
clone size: NA
D gene: TRBD1
CDR3 DNA: TGTGCCAGCAGCCCAGGGACAGCCACCGGCCAGTACTTC
CDR3 protein: CASSPGTATGQYF

V gene: TRBV7-9
J gene: TRBJ1-5
clone size: NA
D gene: NA
CDR3 DNA: TGTGCCAGCAGCTCCAGGGGTGGCAATCAGCCCCAGCATTTT
CDR3 protein: CASSSRGGNQPQHF